The 32 T cell receptor beta chains reported below all come from one sample, sequenced in a study of shared clonotypes between healthy human individuals. Sequenced by immunoSEQ multiplex PCR; TCRdb stores in-frame clones only, minus some. Of 2,100,000 or so clones in the sample, almost 96% are singletons; the top ten hold about 0.13%. Sequencing input: naive CD4+ T cells sorted from blood. The subset here: CD45RA+ positively selected. Receptors were obtained from a man between 18 and 29 years old in good health.

The V gene is TRBV9, the J gene TRBJ2-4; either TRBD1 or TRBD2 may supply D (5 bases each). The CDR3 length is 17 residues. With 4 bases removed from V and 2 bases from J, the gap between germline ends came to 19 bases. The germline gives CDR1 SGDLS, CDR2 YYNGEE. The CDR3 spells CASSPGGFVATKNIQYF. As DNA, the CDR3 is TGTGCCAGCAGCCCTGGGGGTTTTGTGGCCACCAAAAACATTCAGTACTTC.

The V call is TRBV7-2, the J call TRBJ2-2; weak D call: TRBD2 (6 bases). The V end lost 1 base, the J end lost 4 bases, and 10 bases lay between the germline ends. The CDR3 covers 15 residues. CDR1 SGHTA and CDR2 FQGNSA come from the germline V gene. In DNA, the CDR3 is TGTGCCAGCAGCTTAGGGAGGGCGAGCACCGGGGAGCTGTTTTTT. It codes for CASSLGRASTGELFF. The entire variable domain, with the rest obtained from reference TRBV7-2 and TRBJ2-2, is as follows: GAGVSQSPSNKVTEKGKDVELRCDPISGHTALYWYRQSLGQGLEFLIYFQGNSAPDKSGLPSDRFSAERTGGSVSTLTIQRTQQEDSAVYLCASSLGRASTGELFFGEGSRLTVL.

The chain uses TRBV9 and TRBJ1-1; 7 nucleotides match TRBD1. V was pared by 0 bases and J by 1 base, with 6 bases of the junction left unmatched. This CDR3 has 16 residues. Germline V gene sequence: CDR1 SGDLS, CDR2 YYNGEE. CDR3 protein: CASSVAADRKNTEAFF. The DNA for the CDR3 is TGTGCCAGCAGCGTAGCGGCGGACAGGAAGAACACTGAAGCTTTCTTT.

The V and J genes are TRBV6-1 and TRBJ1-2, with D tentatively TRBD1 (5 bases). Looked up from germline, CDR1 is MNHNS and CDR2 is SASEGT. The CDR3 is made up of 17 amino acids. V lost 1 base to trimming and J lost 4 bases, with 19 bases between them. CDR3 sequence (DNA): TGTGCCAGCAGTGAAGTCCTCAATCCCCCAGGGATCTATGGCTACACCTTC. Amino acids: CASSEVLNPPGIYGYTF.

V usage is TRBV14 and J usage is TRBJ2-7; tentatively, D is TRBD2 (6 bases). Trimming left V 4 bases short and J 2 bases short, with 9 bases between. CDR1 is SGHDN and CDR2 is FVKESK in the germline V gene. The CDR3 runs to 13 residues. CDR3 nucleotide sequence: TGTGCCAGCAGCCGGGACTCGGCCTACGAGCAGTACTTC. It is translated as CASSRDSAYEQYF.

V usage is TRBV6-1 and J usage is TRBJ1-2; D remains ambiguous. This CDR3 is built from 14 residues. The germline V and J ends were trimmed by 5 bases and 2 bases, with 12 bases remaining between them. Germline V gene lookup returns CDR1 MNHNS and CDR2 SASEGT. CDR3 bases: TGTGCCAGCAGTTTAGGGTGGCGAAACTATGGCTACACCTTC. Translated, it gives CASSLGWRNYGYTF.

V is TRBV9 and J is TRBJ2-5, with D possibly called TRBD1 or TRBD2 (5 bases each). This CDR3 has 15 amino acids. Germline V gene data show CDR1 as SGDLS and CDR2 as YYNGEE. V lost 0 bases, J lost 3 bases, and 12 bases lay in between. The DNA of the CDR3 is TGTGCCAGCAGCGTAGCAAGCGTGGGGGAAGAGACCCAGTACTTC. This translates into CASSVASVGEETQYF.

The chain joins TRBV6-1 to TRBJ1-1, with D possibly being TRBD1 (5 bases). CDR3 size: 12 residues. Trimming took off 9 bases at V and 6 bases at J, with 14 bases between the two ends. Germline V CDR1 and CDR2: MNHNS, SASEGT. DNA of the CDR3: TGTGCCAGTGCTGGGTTAGGGGCTGAAGCTTTCTTT. This codes for CASAGLGAEAFF.

This chain joins TRBV5-4 and TRBJ1-3; unclear D gene. CDR1 SGHNT and CDR2 YYREEE come from the germline V gene (reference sequence). The CDR3 runs to 17 residues. V lost 0 bases to trimming and J lost 0 bases, with 13 bases between them. In nucleotides, the CDR3 is TGTGCCAGCAGCTTGGAATCAGGACCGGCCTCTGGAAACACCATATATTTT. Translated, it gives CASSLESGPASGNTIYF. The full variable domain, with the rest looked up from reference TRBV5-4 and TRBJ1-3, is ETGVTQSPTHLIKTRGQQVTLRCSSQSGHNTVSWYQQALGQGPQFIFQYYREEENGRGNFPPRFSGLQFPNYSSELNVNALELDDSALYLCASSLESGPASGNTIYFGEGSWLTVV.

This chain links TRBV27 with TRBJ1-2; 7 positions match TRBD1. This CDR3 comprises 14 residues. The V gene's germline CDR1 is MNHEY and CDR2 SMNVEV (reference sequence). With V trimmed by 0 bases and J by 6 bases, 4 bases remained unmatched. Here the CDR3 reads CASSLSGGGHGYTF. The CDR3 region has the DNA TGTGCCAGCAGTTTATCGGGAGGGGGCCATGGCTACACCTTC.

The CDR3 nucleotides read TGCGCCAGCAGTGAGGCGGGACCCTACGAGCAGTACTTC. This sequence encodes CASSEAGPYEQYF. V gene TRBV10-2 combines with J gene TRBJ2-7, with D possibly matching TRBD2 (6 bases). Germline loops: CDR1 WSHSY, CDR2 SAAADI. The CDR3 is made up of 13 amino acids. Trimming removed 2 bases from V and 2 bases from J, with 7 bases in between.

This CDR3 is CASSSPGRVKNIQYF. The CDR3, as DNA: TGTGCCAGCAGTTCCCCGGGCCGTGTTAAAAACATTCAGTACTTC. The chain joins TRBV27 to TRBJ2-4; D ambiguous. V lost 4 bases to trimming and J lost 4 bases, with 14 bases between them. The germline V gene has CDR1 MNHEY and CDR2 SMNVEV (reference sequence). CDR3 length equals 15 residues.

V is TRBV5-1 and J is TRBJ1-3, with 10 positions matching TRBD1. J lost 3 bases, V lost 0 bases, and 6 bases had no gene match. This CDR3 contains 17 residues. CDR1 is SGHRS, CDR2 YFSETQ, per germline. CDR3 amino acids: CASSLVGQGEIGNTIYF. As DNA, the CDR3 is TGCGCCAGCAGCTTGGTTGGACAGGGGGAAATTGGAAACACCATATATTTT.

The V and J genes are TRBV19 and TRBJ2-1, with 11 bases aligning to TRBD1. This CDR3 comprises 15 residues. Trimming cost V 3 bases and J 8 bases; bases outside gene matches: 6. Germline V lookup: CDR1 LNHDA, CDR2 SQIVND (reference sequence). The CDR3, as DNA: TGTGCCAGTAGTATGGTGGGACAGGGGGTCGATGAGCAGTTCTTC. Protein: CASSMVGQGVDEQFF. Complete variable domain (other parts from reference TRBV19 and TRBJ2-1): DGGITQSPKYLFRKEGQNVTLSCEQNLNHDAMYWYRQDPGQGLRLIYYSQIVNDFQKGDIAEGYSVSREKKESFPLTVTSAQKNPTAFYLCASSMVGQGVDEQFFGPGTRLTVL.

The gene calls are TRBV11-1 and TRBJ2-7; D tentatively reads TRBD1 or TRBD2 (5 bases each). The CDR3 is 13 amino acids. V was shortened by 8 bases and J by 3 bases, with 14 bases between the two germline ends. From germline, CDR1 is SGHAT and CDR2 FQDESV (reference sequence). CDR3 coding DNA: TGTGCCAGCGGTTTCCGGGACCTCTACGAGCAGTACTTC. It codes for CASGFRDLYEQYF.

The chain has TRBV28 and TRBJ2-2; 7 bases line up with TRBD2. The V gene end was trimmed by 10 bases and the J gene end by 3 bases; junction bases not matched to a gene: 8. The CDR3 spans 14 residues. Germline V CDR1 and CDR2: MDHEN, SYDVKM. The CDR3 reads CATWGREDTGELFF. In DNA form, the CDR3 reads TGTGCCACTTGGGGGAGGGAGGACACCGGGGAGCTGTTTTTT.

As to this clone: This specimen includes other DNA sequences encoding the same CDR3. The chain has TRBV5-4 and TRBJ2-2; 9 bases match TRBD1. This CDR3 contains 15 residues. Losses at the gene ends were 5 bases for V and 1 base for J; bases not matched to a gene: 3. Germline V gene sequence: CDR1 SGHNT, CDR2 YYREEE (reference sequence). The CDR3 coding sequence is TGTGCCAGCAGGCGGGGACAGGGGAACACCGGGGAGCTGTTTTTT. It codes for CASRRGQGNTGELFF.

The chain links TRBV6-5 to TRBJ1-5; D is unclear. Germline lookup yields CDR1 MNHEY and CDR2 SVGAGI. This CDR3 contains 16 residues. The V end was cut by 4 bases, the J end by 1 base, with 14 bases between. DNA of the CDR3: TGTGCCAGCAGTTCTCTACCCCAAGGGAGCAATCAGCCCCAGCATTTT. It translates to CASSSLPQGSNQPQHF.

This chain links TRBV5-5 with TRBJ1-4; no clear D. The CDR3 extends over 15 amino acids. V was clipped by 5 bases and J by 0 bases, with 11 bases between them. Germline CDR1 reads SGHKS; CDR2 reads YYEKEE (reference sequence). The CDR3 region is CASSLTPPTNEKLFF. CDR3 nucleotide sequence: TGTGCCAGCAGTTTGACACCCCCAACTAATGAAAAACTGTTTTTT.

The chain couples TRBV6-5 to TRBJ1-1; D is unresolved. The CDR3 has 13 residues. Germline V CDR1 and CDR2: MNHEY, SVGAGI. CDR3 in amino acids: CAAGNRIFTEAFF. CDR3 nucleotide sequence: TGTGCGGCCGGGAATCGAATCTTCACTGAAGCTTTCTTT.

The V call is TRBV14, the J call TRBJ2-7; 9 bases match TRBD1. The CDR3 spans 17 residues. Germline CDR1 is SGHDN and CDR2 is FVKESK. Trimming at V came to 1 base and at J to 3 bases, leaving 10 bases not matched to a gene. The CDR3 sequence is CASSQAHSGTGFYEQYF. The CDR3 DNA is TGTGCCAGCAGCCAAGCTCATTCCGGGACAGGGTTCTACGAGCAGTACTTC.

The rearrangement links TRBV10-3 to TRBJ2-7; 14 positions match TRBD2. The CDR3 is 14 residues long. CDR1 ENHRY and CDR2 SYGVKD come from the germline V gene. V was pared by 10 bases and J by 7 bases, with 9 bases of the junction left unmatched. CDR3 protein: CATGLAGESGEQYF. As DNA, the CDR3 is TGTGCCACGGGACTAGCGGGAGAATCGGGGGAGCAGTACTTC.

V is TRBV5-1 and J is TRBJ2-7, with D tentatively TRBD1 (5 bases). Trimming removed 0 bases from V and 0 bases from J, with 10 bases in between. The CDR3 extends over 15 amino acids. Germline V gives CDR1 SGHRS, CDR2 YFSETQ. The CDR3, as DNA: TGCGCCAGCAGCTTGGGCCTCAGGGACTCCTACGAGCAGTACTTC. It translates to CASSLGLRDSYEQYF.

This chain connects TRBV20-1 to TRBJ2-7, with TRBD1 as a possible D gene (5 bases). Germline V gene sequence: CDR1 DFQATT, CDR2 SNEGSKA (reference sequence). V was trimmed by 4 bases and J by 6 bases, leaving 10 bases between them. This CDR3 is 11 amino acids long. CDR3 DNA: TGCAGTGCTATAATAGGGGTCGAGCAGTACTTC. Protein product: CSAIIGVEQYF.

This clone has only one observation. V gene TRBV6-1 combines with J gene TRBJ2-5; 9 nucleotides align to TRBD1. Germline assignment: CDR1 MNHNS and CDR2 SASEGT. V shed 2 bases and J 1 base; nucleotides not matched to a gene: 11. The CDR3 is 18 residues long. The CDR3 nucleotides read TGTGCCAGCAGTGAATGGATGAGGGGACAGGGAGGCCAAGAGACCCAGTACTTC. Residues: CASSEWMRGQGGQETQYF.

The chain carries TRBV6-1 and TRBJ2-7, with 7 bases that match TRBD1. Per germline, CDR1 MNHNS and CDR2 SASEGT. The CDR3 is made up of 15 amino acids. The V segment lost 4 bases and the J segment 2 bases; nucleotides outside the gene matches: 8. The CDR3 loop reads CASSVGAGGPYEQYF. The CDR3 coding sequence is TGTGCCAGCAGTGTAGGGGCAGGGGGACCCTACGAGCAGTACTTC.

The table lists this clone with a count of one. This sequence joins TRBV9 and TRBJ1-6, with D hard to call. CDR1 is SGDLS and CDR2 is YYNGEE in the germline V gene. The CDR3 spans 12 residues. V lost 0 bases to trimming and J lost 11 bases, with 6 bases between them. The CDR3 DNA follows: TGTGCCAGCAGCGTAGGTGTGCCACCCCTCCACTTT. This sequence encodes CASSVGVPPLHF.

The CDR3 protein is CASSAVRSGNTIYF. CDR3 coding DNA: TGTGCCAGCAGTGCAGTCCGCTCTGGAAACACCATATATTTT. This chain connects TRBV2 to TRBJ1-3; the D is unclear. CDR1 and CDR2 from the germline V gene are SNHLY and FYNNEI. The CDR3 is 14 amino acids. V lost 4 bases, J lost 0 bases, and 7 bases lay in between.

This sequence joins TRBV11-3 and TRBJ2-1; 12 bases line up with TRBD2. Trimming at V came to 0 bases and at J to 10 bases, leaving 4 bases not matched to a gene. The CDR3 loop spans 15 amino acids. The germline CDR1 and CDR2 sequences are SGHNT and YENEEA. Here the CDR3 reads CASSLELAGGAEQFF. As DNA, the CDR3 is TGTGCCAGCAGCTTAGAACTAGCGGGGGGCGCCGAGCAGTTCTTC.

This rearrangement joins TRBV9 to TRBJ2-1; TRBD1 matches at 9 bases. The CDR3 runs 14 residues. The junction had 5 bases not matched to a gene; V was cut back by 4 bases and J by 6 bases. Germline V CDR1 and CDR2: SGDLS, YYNGEE. CDR3 loop: CASSIRQGGNEQFF. As DNA, the CDR3 is TGTGCCAGCAGCATCCGACAGGGGGGCAATGAGCAGTTCTTC.

The chain couples TRBV19 to TRBJ1-1; 8 bases are shared with TRBD1. J lost 5 bases, V lost 5 bases, and 7 bases had no gene match. The CDR3 runs to 14 residues. Per the germline V gene, CDR1 is LNHDA and CDR2 is SQIVND (reference sequence). CDR3 loop: CASSEQGGSTEAFF. Written as DNA, the CDR3 is TGTGCCAGTAGTGAACAGGGGGGGAGTACTGAAGCTTTCTTT.

The V call is TRBV11-2, the J call TRBJ2-5; D not resolved. V shed 3 bases and J shed 1 base, with 21 bases lying between them. The CDR3 runs 18 residues. CDR1 SGHAT and CDR2 FQNNGV come from the germline V gene. CDR3 residues: CASSLTDPLRPFQETQYF. In DNA, the CDR3 is TGTGCCAGCAGCTTGACGGACCCCCTACGCCCTTTCCAAGAGACCCAGTACTTC.